Listed here is a single TCR beta chain. What antigen it recognizes has not been identified. It has no much larger one-base neighbor in the sample; base qualities were not kept. At one collaborating source in Seattle, patients were enrolled during active infection and were followed longitudinally through the course of disease. The collaborating institutions used their own protocols to collect whole blood in K2EDTA tubes. Collaborator samples were shipped for TCRbeta analysis as frozen whole blood, isolated PBMCs, or DNA extracted from either sample type. The junction shows trimming of 0 bases on V and 0 bases on J, plus 10 bases between the germline ends. The CDR3 holds 15 amino acids from the cysteine to the phenylalanine. Left in the record is the CDR3 DNA by itself, 45 bases read in frame from the first base. Sequences SGHRS (CDR1) and YFSETQ (CDR2) are obtained from the germline V gene. The record originates from a study of blood T cell repertoires in COVID-19 (dated by TCRdb to 2020 to 2022). Study-level background: Collaborator samples came from the United States, Italy and Spain and covered acute and convalescent phases of COVID-19. The material from the prospective study consisted of cDNA or gDNA derived from T cells, B-cell-depleted T cells, or PBMCs. Deeply sampled blood TCRbeta repertoires from subjects exposed to, actively infected with, or recovered from COVID-19 were included in the dataset. The repertoires were released in a freely available public database intended as a resource for research on the immune response to SARS-CoV-2. Samples came from the ongoing ImmuneRACE study (first 160 participants) plus 1,254 subjects from 6 global collaborators. Nearly every sample came with metadata listing a de-identified subject ID, COVID-19 status, age in years and sex. Where available, HLA class I and class II types were obtained from metadata supplied by the sample provider rather than from assay-based typing. Overall results and qualifications from the work: Clinical and demographic metadata were provided uncurated, with the amount varying by source and participant.

The immunoSEQ Assay, a bias-controlled multiplex PCR, was used to amplify TCRbeta CDR3 regions from genomic DNA. Turning to the authors' computational methods: The number of nucleated cells in each sample was estimated from the amplification of reference gene primers within the assay. To quantify the absolute abundance of each unique TCRbeta CDR3 rearrangement, sequence reads were collapsed and filtered. For each sample, productive Simpson clonality was calculated as the square root of Simpson's diversity index over productive rearrangements. Here the immuneACCESS table is served through TCRdb, limited to in-frame sequences with V and J called. Missing clones are a known gap in these copies; in checked studies unresolved V genes cover under half, and the rest lacks a known reason. From that table come the V and J calls and clone size; the DNA was used to work out D and trimming. The sample profile shows about 350,000 clones; 80% to 90% of them were found once. About 6.3% of the sample comes from the top ten.

The chain is assembled from TRBV5-1 and TRBJ2-7; the D segment could be TRBD2, given 5 matching bases. Sequencing used peripheral blood. This receptor was identified in a woman between 45 and 65 years old with COVID-19, enrolled during active disease. At the DNA level, the sequence is TGCGCCAGCAGCTTGGACACGGGATCCTCCTACGAGCAGTACTTC. This is translated as CASSLDTGSSYEQYF.